This passage covers 19 T cell receptor beta chains from one sample sequenced in a study of T cells in Graves' hyperthyroidism and ophthalmopathy. Amplification targeted TCR beta CDR3 regions from RNA transcripts. During a first-round RT-PCR of the TCR CDR3, the HTBI primer set was used. Using its own MiXCR run on the multiplex PCR reads, TCRdb lists one record per CDR3 protein. The repertoire holds 250,000 or so distinct CDR3 sequences, with roughly 14% as singletons. The sample taken for sequencing was blood. The receptors originated from a middle-aged woman with Graves' hyperthyroidism that later progressed to Graves' ophthalmopathy.

This rearrangement joins TRBV6-2 or TRBV6-3 to TRBJ1-1; D call uncertain. CDR3 size: 14 residues. The V gene's germline CDR1 is MNHEY and CDR2 SVGEGT. Trimming removed 0 bases at V and 1 base at J, with 6 bases between. The CDR3 protein is CASSYSVRNTEAFF. The CDR3 nucleotides read TGTGCCAGCAGTTACTCGGTAAGGAACACTGAAGCTTTCTTT.

This clonotype was picked up many times. CDR3 region: CSARFPSRSYTF. CDR3 sequence (DNA): TGCAGTGCCCGGTTCCCCTCCCGGAGCTACACCTTC. The rearrangement joins TRBV20-1 to TRBJ1-2; no firm D call. V was cut by 6 bases and J by 9 bases, with 17 bases left in between. CDR3 length: 12 residues. The germline V gene has CDR1 DFQATT and CDR2 SNEGSKA (reference sequence).

This clonotype was recorded at least ten times. This chain links TRBV14 with TRBJ1-6, with unresolved D. V was clipped by 4 bases and J by 9 bases, with 10 bases between them. This CDR3 spans 13 amino acids. CDR1 is SGHDN, CDR2 FVKESK, per germline. CDR3: CASSLRTFSPLHF. Written as DNA, the CDR3 is TGTGCCAGCAGCCTTAGGACTTTTTCACCCCTCCACTTT.

The sample holds one count of this clonotype. A much larger clonotype is one base distant, so this may be a read error. The V and J genes are TRBV3-1 and TRBJ2-2, with 7 nucleotides matching TRBD2. Looked up from germline, CDR1 is LGHDT and CDR2 is YNNKEL (reference sequence). V lost 1 base, J lost 6 bases, and 11 bases stayed unmatched. The CDR3 is made up of 17 amino acids. The CDR3 DNA sequence: TGTGCCAGCAGCCAAGGCGGGGGAGCCGCGGGCGCCGGGGAGCTGTTTTTT. The encoded protein is CASSQGGGAAGAGELFF.

There are many counts of this clonotype. The chain recombines TRBV12-3 or TRBV12-4 with TRBJ2-7; 7 positions agree with TRBD2. The CDR3 spans 13 residues. V was clipped by 4 bases and J by 0 bases; unmatched bases: 0. In DNA, the CDR3 is TGTGCCAGCAGTTGGGACTACTCCTACGAGCAGTACTTC. Translated: CASSWDYSYEQYF.

The chain has TRBV20-1 and TRBJ2-3, with a weak D call TRBD2 (5 bases). CDR3 length equals 13 residues. Trimming stripped 3 bases from V and 2 bases from J, with 9 bases between. CDR1 is DFQATT and CDR2 is SNEGSKA in the germline V gene (reference sequence). The CDR3 DNA sequence: TGCAGTGCTAGGAGGGAGAACACAGATACGCAGTATTTT. It encodes CSARRENTDTQYF.

This clonotype came up many times. The chain joins TRBV5-1 to TRBJ2-5; TRBD1 aligns across 10 bases. Per germline, CDR1 SGHRS and CDR2 YFSETQ. This CDR3 is 17 amino acids long. The V and J ends lost 4 bases and 1 base, in that order; junction bases with no gene match: 10. The CDR3 sequence is CASSLPHGTGVQETQYF. The CDR3 nucleotides are TGCGCCAGCAGCCTACCGCACGGGACAGGGGTCCAAGAGACCCAGTACTTC.

This clonotype occurred many times. The gene calls are TRBV7-2 and TRBJ2-1; 11 nucleotides agree with TRBD1. Germline V gives CDR1 SGHTA, CDR2 FQGNSA. The CDR3 is 16 amino acids. The V and J ends lost 1 base and 7 bases, in that order; junction bases with no gene match: 6. The CDR3 reads CASSLVGGTGGNEQFF. The CDR3 nucleotides read TGTGCCAGCAGCTTAGTGGGAGGGACAGGGGGGAATGAGCAGTTCTTC.

This clonotype appeared many times. The V gene is TRBV6-1, the J gene TRBJ1-3, with a weak D call TRBD1 (6 bases). CDR1 MNHNS and CDR2 SASEGT come from the germline V gene. The CDR3 has 13 residues. The V end was cut by 10 bases, the J end by 3 bases, with 13 bases between. The CDR3 DNA is TGTGCCACCGGAGGGGGAGGTGGAAACACCATATATTTT. Translating gives CATGGGGGNTIYF.

This clonotype was detected many times. The V and J genes are TRBV11-2 and TRBJ2-4; 9 bases match TRBD1. Trimming removed 4 bases from V and 2 bases from J; junction bases left unmatched: 12. The germline CDR1 and CDR2 sequences are SGHAT and FQNNGV. The CDR3 runs to 18 residues. The CDR3 sequence: CASSSGQGGATPKNIQYF. CDR3 bases: TGTGCCAGCAGCTCGGGACAGGGAGGGGCAACACCCAAAAACATTCAGTACTTC.

This clonotype showed up many times. This chain links TRBV6-5 with TRBJ2-5; TRBD2 aligns across 16 bases. V shed 2 bases, J shed 5 bases, and the junction held 5 bases outside the gene matches. This CDR3 is built from 17 residues. The germline V gene encodes CDR1 MNHEY and CDR2 SVGAGI. The CDR3 DNA is TGTGCCAGCAGTTACGGGACTAGCGGGAGGGCCGGGGAGACCCAGTACTTC. This encodes CASSYGTSGRAGETQYF.

In this sample, this clonotype turned up many times. V gene TRBV11-3 combines with J gene TRBJ2-3; no definite D call. The CDR3 sequence is 14 residues long. The V end lost 0 bases, the J end lost 2 bases, and 6 bases lay between the germline ends. Per germline, CDR1 SGHNT and CDR2 YENEEA. Here the CDR3 reads CASSLDQITDTQYF. Here the CDR3 DNA reads TGTGCCAGCAGCTTAGATCAGATCACAGATACGCAGTATTTT. The full variable domain, completed using reference TRBV11-3 and TRBJ2-3, is EAGVVQSPRYKIIEKKQPVAFWCNPISGHNTLYWYLQNLGQGPELLIRYENEEAVDDSQLPKDRFSAERLKGVDSTLKIQPAELGDSAVYLCASSLDQITDTQYFGPGTRLTVL.

This clonotype was seen many times. J is TRBJ2-7 and V is TRBV19, with 9 bases lining up with TRBD1. Trimming at V came to 5 bases and at J to 3 bases, leaving 2 bases not matched to a gene. CDR3 length equals 13 residues. The germline V gene encodes CDR1 LNHDA and CDR2 SQIVND (reference sequence). The CDR3 bases are TGTGCCAGTAGTGGACAGGGGCTCTACGAGCAGTACTTC. Amino acids: CASSGQGLYEQYF.

There are many counts of this clonotype. This rearrangement joins TRBV29-1 to TRBJ2-5, with D perhaps TRBD1 (5 bases). Trimming stripped 6 bases from V and 5 bases from J, with 10 bases between. Germline loops: CDR1 SQVTM, CDR2 ANQGSEA. The CDR3 covers 11 residues. CDR3 bases: TGCAGCGTCCGGTACAGGGAGACCCAGTACTTC. The encoded protein is CSVRYRETQYF.

The chain combines TRBV28 with TRBJ2-1; TRBD2 agrees at 14 bases. There are 19 residues in the CDR3. J gave up 0 bases and V 4 bases, and 8 bases lay outside the gene matches. Germline assignment: CDR1 MDHEN and CDR2 SYDVKM. The CDR3 region has the DNA TGTGCCAGCAGTTCGACTAGCGGGAGGGCCAAGGGCTCCTACAATGAGCAGTTCTTC. This codes for CASSSTSGRAKGSYNEQFF.

This clonotype appeared many times. J is TRBJ2-6 and V is TRBV11-2; a possible D gene is TRBD1 (6 bases). The CDR3 is 17 residues long. Trimming removed 4 bases from V and 2 bases from J, with 15 bases in between. From germline, CDR1 is SGHAT and CDR2 FQNNGV. The chain's CDR3 is CASSSKGDPPGANVLTF. The CDR3 region has the DNA TGTGCCAGCAGCTCAAAGGGGGATCCTCCTGGGGCCAACGTCCTGACTTTC.

This clonotype showed up many times. The chain combines TRBV5-4 with TRBJ2-7; 11 bases are a match to TRBD2. The CDR3 totals 16 residues. CDR1 is SGHNT, CDR2 YYREEE, per germline (reference sequence). V lost 0 bases and J lost 2; bases outside the gene matches: 4. CDR3 residues: CASSLGLAGFTYEQYF. CDR3 nucleotides: TGTGCCAGCAGCTTGGGACTAGCGGGATTTACCTACGAGCAGTACTTC.

This chain links TRBV3-1 with TRBJ2-3; TRBD2 matches 13 bases. Germline CDR1 is LGHDT and CDR2 is YNNKEL (reference sequence). The CDR3 runs to 16 residues. With V trimmed by 5 bases and J by 3 bases, 5 bases remained unmatched. CDR3 DNA sequence: TGTGCCAGCAGCTACGGACTAGCGGGAGCTACAGATACGCAGTATTTT. Protein: CASSYGLAGATDTQYF.

Notes on this clonotype: Being one base from a much bigger clone, this may be a read error. The rearrangement joins TRBV30 to TRBJ2-7; 7 bases are shared with TRBD2. The V gene end was trimmed by 6 bases and the J gene end by 3 bases; junction bases not matched to a gene: 8. CDR1 GTSNPN and CDR2 SVGIG come from the germline V gene (reference sequence). The CDR3 is 13 amino acids. Here the CDR3 reads CACLSGTNYEQYF. The CDR3 bases are TGTGCCTGTTTGTCAGGGACTAACTACGAGCAGTACTTC.